The present T cell receptor beta chain was sequenced within a study of long-term antiretroviral therapy in people with HIV. Turning to this clone: What it binds is unknown.

Per donor, at least one pre-ART and at least two post-ART PBMC samples were obtained. Treatment for every participant with HIV took place in the United States. Notes on the study in general: The data indicate that diversity increased after ART but remained below transplant donor controls.

Samples were assayed with immunoSEQ v3.0 at survey level. Some clones are missing from TCRdb's copy, which holds only in-frame ones; the method was immunoSEQ multiplex PCR. The sample shows approximately 31,000 clones, about 96% of them seen only once. The origin of this receptor is a man aged 25 to 45 with HIV. The sample here was unsorted PBMCs, taken 6.9 years after starting antiretroviral therapy.

The CDR3 spells CASSGTSGGLSSYNEQFF. In nucleotides, the CDR3 is TGTGCCAGCAGTGGTACTAGCGGGGGCCTGAGCTCCTACAATGAGCAGTTCTTC. The V and J genes are TRBV2 and TRBJ2-1, with 11 positions matching TRBD2. There are 18 residues in the CDR3. In germline, CDR1 is SNHLY, CDR2 FYNNEI. The V and J ends lost 4 bases and 0 bases, in that order; junction bases with no gene match: 8.